Shown below are 4 T cell receptor delta chains from a single sample sequenced in a study of Vδ1+ human thymocytes. Extracted RNA was reverse transcribed into cDNA. CDR3 amplicons came from multiplex PCR with pooled V-gene forward and constant-region reverse primers. TCRdb reanalyzed the multiplex PCR reads using CATT. This sample has some 54,000 delta-chain clones, with around 15% found just once. Study-level results: Highly polyclonal TRG and TRD repertoires with Gaussian CDR3 length distributions appeared in thymus.

Their cognate antigens are unknown. Sequencing was done on a sample of Vdelta1+ gamma-delta thymocytes from the thymus. The subset is: FACS-sorted CD3+ TCRalphabeta- TCRVdelta1+ TCRVdelta2- thymocytes. The origin of the receptors is a boy less than two years old who had congenital heart surgery.

In its sample, this clone was seen a few times. The V call is TRDV1, the J call TRDJ1; TRDD2 might be the D (8 bases). V lost 2 bases and J lost 0, with 25 bases in between. Per the germline V gene, CDR1 is TSWWSYY and CDR2 is QGS. The CDR3 is 20 amino acids. The CDR3 loop reads CALGEFFLRRDTLYTDKLIF. The CDR3 coding sequence is TGTGCTCTTGGGGAATTCTTCCTACGTCGGGATACCCTGTACACCGATAAACTCATCTTT.

This clone has only a few counts. V gene TRDV1 combines with J gene TRDJ1, with D possibly matching TRDD3 (8 bases). The CDR3 runs to 22 residues. Germline CDR1 TSWWSYY, CDR2 QGS. V was trimmed by 7 bases and J by 0 bases, leaving 36 bases between them. The DNA of the CDR3 is TGTGCTCTTGCGGACTATTCCTACGGGGAATCGTGGGGGATTACGTACACCGATAAACTCATCTTT. It is translated as CALADYSYGESWGITYTDKLIF.

This chain connects TRDV1 to TRDJ1; 13 nucleotides agree with TRDD3. The CDR3 consists of 23 residues. Trimming at V came to 1 base and at J to 4 bases, leaving 24 bases not matched to a gene. Germline-derived CDR1 and CDR2 are TSWWSYY and QGS. The CDR3 reads CALGEPQPPPWTVLGDTSDKLIF. The CDR3, as DNA: TGTGCTCTTGGGGAACCCCAGCCTCCGCCCTGGACTGTACTGGGGGATACGAGCGATAAACTCATCTTT.

The chain uses TRDV1 and TRDJ1, with a possible D match to TRDD3 (6 bases). CDR1 is TSWWSYY, CDR2 QGS, per germline. This CDR3 comprises 17 residues. The ends were cut back, 5 bases at V and 0 bases at J, with 19 bases in the middle. CDR3: CALGSLRNGDYTDKLIF. CDR3 bases: TGTGCTCTTGGGAGTCTAAGAAACGGGGATTACACCGATAAACTCATCTTT.